This entry lists 2 T cell receptor beta chains sequenced from one sample in a study of tumor-infiltrating lymphocytes in primary liver carcinoma. A primer matching the constant region was used to make TCR beta cDNA from approximately 500 ng of total RNA. Each TCR beta library was derived from three nested multiplex PCR rounds that employed slightly modified ARM-PCR. Both of the initial two PCR rounds ran for 10 cycles and employed TRBV1-TRBV30 forward primers alongside a C-beta reverse primer. Each CDR3 protein is one row after TCRdb ran MiXCR on the multiplex PCR reads. The table has some 190,000 distinct CDR3 sequences, 85% seen once. The roughly 20-31 mg bulk tissue piece was not sorted before simultaneous RNA and DNA extraction. Source material: tumor tissue from primary liver carcinoma. Receptors originate from a middle-aged man with primary liver carcinoma and hepatitis B virus infection.

For this clonotype: It is likely a read error, because the conserved phenylalanine at the end of the CDR3 is missing. The CDR3 bases are TGTGCCAGCGATATGGCAGACTACGATCAGTACCTC. This codes for CASDMADYDQYL. The V gene is TRBV6-1, the J gene TRBJ2-7; TRBD2 is a possible D gene (5 bases). The CDR3 has 12 amino acids. Germline V CDR1 and CDR2: MNHNS, SASEGT.

This clonotype was detected only once. At one end, the junction sequence differs from germline, possibly due to a read error. The chain carries TRBV4-1 and TRBJ1-2; 11 positions agree with TRBD1. The germline V gene has CDR1 MGHRA and CDR2 YSYEKL. This CDR3 region has 16 residues. The CDR3 here is CTSSPSRDRGSYAYTF. The CDR3 region has the DNA TGCACCAGCAGCCCGTCCCGGGACAGGGGGAGCTATGCTTACACCTTC.